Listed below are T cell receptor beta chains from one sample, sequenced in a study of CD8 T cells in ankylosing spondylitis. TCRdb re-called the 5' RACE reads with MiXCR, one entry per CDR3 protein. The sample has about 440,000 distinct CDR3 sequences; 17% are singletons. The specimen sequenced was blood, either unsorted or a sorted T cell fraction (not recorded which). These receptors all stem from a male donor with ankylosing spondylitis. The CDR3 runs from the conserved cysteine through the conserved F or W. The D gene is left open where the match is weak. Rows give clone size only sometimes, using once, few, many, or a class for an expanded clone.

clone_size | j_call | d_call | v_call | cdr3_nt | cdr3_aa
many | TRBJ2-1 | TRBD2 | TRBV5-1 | TGCGCCAGCAGCACTGGACTAGTGTACAATGAGCAGTTCTTC | CASSTGLVYNEQFF
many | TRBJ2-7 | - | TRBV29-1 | TGCAGCGTGGCCTGGAGCTCCTACGAGCAGTACTTC | CSVAWSSYEQYF
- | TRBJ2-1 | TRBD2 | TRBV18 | TGTGCCAGCTCCAGGACCCCCCAGCGGGAGGCTGGTGAGCAGTTCTTC | CASSRTPQREAGEQFF
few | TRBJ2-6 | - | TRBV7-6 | TGTGCCAGCAGCTGGCGTTTCTCTGGGGCCAACGTCCTGACTTTC | CASSWRFSGANVLTF
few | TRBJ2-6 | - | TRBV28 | TGTGCCAGCAGTTTATTCGGCGGATTTTCCTCTGGGGCCAACGTCCTGACTTTC | CASSLFGGFSSGANVLTF
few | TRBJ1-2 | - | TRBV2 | TGTGCCAGCAGTAACAGGGATAACTATGGCTACACCTTC | CASSNRDNYGYTF
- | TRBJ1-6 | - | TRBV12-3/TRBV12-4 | TGTGCCAGCAGTCTTGACGGATCTAATTCACCCCTCCACTTT | CASSLDGSNSPLHF
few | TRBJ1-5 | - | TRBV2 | TGTGCCAGCAGTGGGGGGGCGAGAAGCAATCAGCCCCAGCATTTT | CASSGGARSNQPQHF
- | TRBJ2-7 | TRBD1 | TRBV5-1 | TGCGCCAGCAGCTTGGGCCGACAGGGGGCGAACGAGCAGTACTTC | CASSLGRQGANEQYF
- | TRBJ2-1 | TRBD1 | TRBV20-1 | TGCAGTGCTAGTGGCCACAGGGGGATCAATGAGCAGTTCTTC | CSASGHRGINEQFF
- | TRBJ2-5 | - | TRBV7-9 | TGTGCCAGCAGCTCATTAGCGGAGACCCAGTACTTC | CASSSLAETQYF
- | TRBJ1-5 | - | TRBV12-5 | TGTGCTAGTGGTTTGGGGACGAGAAGCAATCAGCCCCAGCATTTT | CASGLGTRSNQPQHF
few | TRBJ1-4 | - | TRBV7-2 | TGTGCCAGCAGCTTAAATCCCCCGGCAACTAATGAAAAACTGTTTTTT | CASSLNPPATNEKLFF
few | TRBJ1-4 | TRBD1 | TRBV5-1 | TGCGCCACCTCCGAGCTTGGACAGGGGATCGGAGAAAAACTGTTTTTT | CATSELGQGIGEKLFF
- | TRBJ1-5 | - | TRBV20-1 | TGCAGTGCTAGAGCGGATAGCAATCAGCCCCAGCATTTT | CSARADSNQPQHF
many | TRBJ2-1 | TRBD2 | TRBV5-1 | TGCGCCAGCAGCTGGACACGGACTAGCGGGGGGGGGAGCTCCTACAATGAGCAGTTCTTC | CASSWTRTSGGGSSYNEQFF
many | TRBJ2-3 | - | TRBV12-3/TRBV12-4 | TGTGCCAGCAGTTTCACGGCGCATACAGATACGCAGTATTTT | CASSFTAHTDTQYF
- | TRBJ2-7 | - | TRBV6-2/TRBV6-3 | TGTGCCAGCAGACGTACCGGGCCCTCCTACGAGCAGTACTTC | CASRRTGPSYEQYF
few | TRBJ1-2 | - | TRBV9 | TGTGCCAGCAGCGTAGGGGGGCCTCAGAACATCTATGGCTACACCTTC | CASSVGGPQNIYGYTF
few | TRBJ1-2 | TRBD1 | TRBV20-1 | TGCAGTGCTCCCCACTTACAGGGGGCCTATGGCTACACCTTC | CSAPHLQGAYGYTF
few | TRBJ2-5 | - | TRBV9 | TGTGCCAGCAGCGTCGGCGACGCCACGGAACAAGAGACCCAGTACTTC | CASSVGDATEQETQYF
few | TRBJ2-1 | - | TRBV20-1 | TGCAGTGCTATATATGCCAACAATGAGCAGTTCTTC | CSAIYANNEQFF
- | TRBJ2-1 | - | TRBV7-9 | TGTGCCAGCAGCTTAGGGTATGGCCTAGCGTCCGATGAGCAGTTCTTC | CASSLGYGLASDEQFF
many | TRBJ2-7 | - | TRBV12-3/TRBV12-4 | TGTGCCAGCAGTAATACACGCGAGCAGTACTTC | CASSNTREQYF
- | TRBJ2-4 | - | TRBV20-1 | TGCAGTGCTAGGGAGGGGAACATTCAGTACTTC | CSAREGNIQYF
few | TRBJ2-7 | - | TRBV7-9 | TGTGCCAGCAGCTTTGGGGCTAATTACGAGCAGTACTTC | CASSFGANYEQYF
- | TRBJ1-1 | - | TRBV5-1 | TGCGCCAGCAGCTTGGGTGGGGGGAAGGGCACTGAAGCTTTCTTT | CASSLGGGKGTEAFF
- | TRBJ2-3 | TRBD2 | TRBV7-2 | TGTGCCAGCAGCTTACTTTGGCGGGAGGGCCTGACAGATACGCAGTATTTT | CASSLLWREGLTDTQYF
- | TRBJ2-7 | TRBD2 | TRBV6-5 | TGTGCCAGCAGTTACACTCAGGGCGTTAGCGGGATTGGCTACGAGCAGTACTTC | CASSYTQGVSGIGYEQYF
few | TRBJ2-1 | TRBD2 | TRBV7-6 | TGTGCCAGCAGCCCAACCGGGGGGTCCACCTACAATGAGCAGTTCTTC | CASSPTGGSTYNEQFF
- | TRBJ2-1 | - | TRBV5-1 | TGCGCCAGCAGCTCATTCAGCGGGAGAGGGGGCTATGAGCAGTTCTTC | CASSSFSGRGGYEQFF
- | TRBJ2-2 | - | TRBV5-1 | TGCGCCAGCATACAGGAAGGCACCGGGGAGCTGTTTTTT | CASIQEGTGELFF
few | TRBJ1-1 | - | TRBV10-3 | TGTGCCACCATGCGGGAGATGAACACTGAAGCTTTCTTT | CATMREMNTEAFF
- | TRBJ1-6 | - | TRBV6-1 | TGTGCCAGCAGTGAATGGTCAGGAGGTTCACCCCTCCACTTT | CASSEWSGGSPLHF
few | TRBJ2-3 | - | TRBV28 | TGTGCCAGCAGTTCAGGGGACGATACGCAGTATTTT | CASSSGDDTQYF
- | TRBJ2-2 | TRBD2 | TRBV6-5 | TGTGCCAGCAGTTTAGCGGGAGGACAGACCGGGGAGCTGTTTTTT | CASSLAGGQTGELFF
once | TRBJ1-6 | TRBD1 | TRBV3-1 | TGTGCCAGCAGCCAAGCAGGGGGTGATTCACCCCTCCACTTT | CASSQAGGDSPLHF